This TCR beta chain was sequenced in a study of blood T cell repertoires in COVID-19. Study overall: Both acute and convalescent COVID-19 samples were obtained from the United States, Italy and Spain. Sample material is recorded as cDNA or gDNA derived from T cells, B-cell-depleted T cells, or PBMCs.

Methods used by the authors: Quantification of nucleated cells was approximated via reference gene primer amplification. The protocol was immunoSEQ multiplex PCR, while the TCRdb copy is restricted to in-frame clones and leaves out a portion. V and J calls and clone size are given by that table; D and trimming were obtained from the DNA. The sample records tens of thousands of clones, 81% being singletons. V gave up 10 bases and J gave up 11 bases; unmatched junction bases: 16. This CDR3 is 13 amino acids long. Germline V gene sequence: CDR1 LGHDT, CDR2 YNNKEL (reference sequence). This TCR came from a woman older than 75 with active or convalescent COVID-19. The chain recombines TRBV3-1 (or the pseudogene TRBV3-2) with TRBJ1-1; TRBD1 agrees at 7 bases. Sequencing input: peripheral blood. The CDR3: CATQDRDRPTAFF. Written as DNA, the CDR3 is TGTGCCACCCAAGACAGGGACCGGCCCACGGCTTTCTTT.